This T cell receptor (beta chain) was captured by sequencing in a study of blood T cell repertoires in COVID-19. Clones were sequenced by immunoSEQ multiplex PCR, and TCRdb holds only the in-frame ones, with some missing. The sample includes some 270,000 clones, about 87% of them seen just once. This receptor was obtained from a woman aged 25 to 39 with acute COVID-19. Specimen: PBMCs or T cells enriched from blood (not recorded which).

CDR3: CATGLAAYGTGELFF. CDR3 nucleotide sequence: TGTGCCACTGGCCTGGCGGCATATGGCACCGGGGAGCTGTTTTTT. The chain couples TRBV28 to TRBJ2-2; no clear D. Trimming removed 10 bases from V and 4 bases from J, with 19 bases in between. The V gene's germline CDR1 is MDHEN and CDR2 SYDVKM. The length of the CDR3 is 15 residues.